This TCR beta chain stems from a study of blood T cell repertoires in COVID-19. In the study overall: Specimens from acute and convalescent COVID-19 originated in the United States, Italy and Spain.

CDR3 length: 14 residues. V shed 0 bases, J shed 5 bases, and the junction held 5 bases outside the gene matches. The germline V gene has CDR1 GTSNPN and CDR2 SVGIG (reference sequence). The protocol was immunoSEQ multiplex PCR, while the TCRdb copy is restricted to in-frame clones and leaves out a portion. Of 120,000 to 150,000 clones listed, 85% to 90% were seen once; the top ten hold 2.3%. This chain uses TRBV30 with TRBJ2-7, with TRBD1 matching 9 bases. This sequence originates from a human donor in a cohort sampled during active COVID-19. Sequenced sample: peripheral blood. The CDR3 loop reads CAWSVGTGLNEQYF. Written as DNA, the CDR3 is TGTGCCTGGAGTGTAGGGACAGGGCTAAACGAGCAGTACTTC.